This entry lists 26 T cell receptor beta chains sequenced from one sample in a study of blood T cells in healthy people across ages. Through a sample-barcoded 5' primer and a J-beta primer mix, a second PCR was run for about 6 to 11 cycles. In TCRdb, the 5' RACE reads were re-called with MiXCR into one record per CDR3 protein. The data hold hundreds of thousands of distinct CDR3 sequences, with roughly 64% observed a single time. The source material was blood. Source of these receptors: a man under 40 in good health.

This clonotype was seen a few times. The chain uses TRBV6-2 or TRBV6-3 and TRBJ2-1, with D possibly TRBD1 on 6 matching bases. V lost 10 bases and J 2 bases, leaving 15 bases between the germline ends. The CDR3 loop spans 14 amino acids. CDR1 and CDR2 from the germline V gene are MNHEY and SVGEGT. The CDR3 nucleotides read TGTGCCATCGGGGAACAGGGCGCCTACAATGAGCAGTTCTTC. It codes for CAIGEQGAYNEQFF.

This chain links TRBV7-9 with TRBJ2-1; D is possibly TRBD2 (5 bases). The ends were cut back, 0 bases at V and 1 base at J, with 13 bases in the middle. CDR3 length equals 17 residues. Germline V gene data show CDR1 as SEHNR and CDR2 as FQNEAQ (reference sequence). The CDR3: CASSLAYVRGSYNEQFF. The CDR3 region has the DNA TGTGCCAGCAGCTTAGCGTATGTCCGGGGATCCTACAATGAGCAGTTCTTC.

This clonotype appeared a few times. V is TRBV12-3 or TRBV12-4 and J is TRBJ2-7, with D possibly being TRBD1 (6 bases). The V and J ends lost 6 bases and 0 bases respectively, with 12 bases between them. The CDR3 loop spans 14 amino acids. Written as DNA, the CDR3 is TGTGCCAGCAGCGCCGGGACATACTCCTACGAGCAGTACTTC. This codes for CASSAGTYSYEQYF.

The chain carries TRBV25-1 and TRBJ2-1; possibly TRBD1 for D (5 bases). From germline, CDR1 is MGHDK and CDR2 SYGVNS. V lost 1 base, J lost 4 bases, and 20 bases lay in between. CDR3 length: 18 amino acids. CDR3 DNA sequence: TGTGCCAGCAGTGAATCTCAGGCAGGGCATATTTATTACAATGAGCAGTTCTTC. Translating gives CASSESQAGHIYYNEQFF. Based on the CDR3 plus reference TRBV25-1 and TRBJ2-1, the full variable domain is EADIYQTPRYLVIGTGKKITLECSQTMGHDKMYWYQQDPGMELHLIHYSYGVNSTEKGDLSSESTVSRIRTEHFPLTLESARPSHTSQYLCASSESQAGHIYYNEQFFGPGTRLTVL.

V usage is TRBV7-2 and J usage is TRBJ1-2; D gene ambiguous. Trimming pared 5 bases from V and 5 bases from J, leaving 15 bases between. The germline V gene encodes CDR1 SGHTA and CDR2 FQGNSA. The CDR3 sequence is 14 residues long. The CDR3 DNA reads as TGTGCCAGCAGCGCGGCCCCGGGAAAGTATGGCTACACCTTC. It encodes CASSAAPGKYGYTF.

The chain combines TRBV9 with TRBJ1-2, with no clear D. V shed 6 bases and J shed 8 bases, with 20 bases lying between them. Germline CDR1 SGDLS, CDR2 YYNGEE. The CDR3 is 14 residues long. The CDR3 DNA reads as TGTGCCAGCAATTTCGGCCCTTCCGGCGGCGGCTACACCTTC. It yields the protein CASNFGPSGGGYTF.

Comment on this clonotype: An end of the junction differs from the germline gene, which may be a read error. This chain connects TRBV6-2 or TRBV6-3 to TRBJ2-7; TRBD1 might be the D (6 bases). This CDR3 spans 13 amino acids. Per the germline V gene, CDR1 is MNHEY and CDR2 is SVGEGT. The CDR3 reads CVSRRDTAYEQYF. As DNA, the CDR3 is TGTGTCAGCAGACGGGACACTGCCTACGAGCAGTACTTC.

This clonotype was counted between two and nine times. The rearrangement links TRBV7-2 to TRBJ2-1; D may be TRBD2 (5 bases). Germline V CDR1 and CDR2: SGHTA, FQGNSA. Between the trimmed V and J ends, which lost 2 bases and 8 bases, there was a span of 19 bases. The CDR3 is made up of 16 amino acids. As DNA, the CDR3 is TGTGCCAGCAGCTTAATCGGAAACGGGATGCGGGATGAGCAGTTCTTC. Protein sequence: CASSLIGNGMRDEQFF.

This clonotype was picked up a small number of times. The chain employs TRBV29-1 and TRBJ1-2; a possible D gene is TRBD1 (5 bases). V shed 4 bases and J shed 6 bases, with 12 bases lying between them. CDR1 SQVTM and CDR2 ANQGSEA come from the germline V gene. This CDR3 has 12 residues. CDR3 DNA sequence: TGCAGCGTTGTCCGGGGGGACCATGGCTACACCTTC. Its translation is CSVVRGDHGYTF.

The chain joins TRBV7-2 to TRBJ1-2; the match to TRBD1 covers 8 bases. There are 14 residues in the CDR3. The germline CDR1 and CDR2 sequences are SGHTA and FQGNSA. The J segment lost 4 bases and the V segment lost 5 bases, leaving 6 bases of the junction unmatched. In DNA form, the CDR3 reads TGTGCCAGCAGCCGAAGGGACAGGCCCTATGGCTACACCTTC. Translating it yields CASSRRDRPYGYTF.

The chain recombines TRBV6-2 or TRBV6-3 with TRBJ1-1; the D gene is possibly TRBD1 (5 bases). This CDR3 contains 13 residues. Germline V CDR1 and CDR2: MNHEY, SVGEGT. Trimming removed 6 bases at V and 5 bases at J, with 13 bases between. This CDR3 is CASRTPKGTEAFF. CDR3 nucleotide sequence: TGTGCCAGCAGAACCCCCAAGGGGACTGAAGCTTTCTTT.

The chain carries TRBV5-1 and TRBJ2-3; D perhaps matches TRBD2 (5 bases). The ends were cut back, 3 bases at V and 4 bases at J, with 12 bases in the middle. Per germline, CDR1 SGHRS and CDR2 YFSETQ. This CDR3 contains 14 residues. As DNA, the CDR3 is TGCGCCAGCAGCTCTTATCCCGGGGCAGATACGCAGTATTTT. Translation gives CASSSYPGADTQYF.

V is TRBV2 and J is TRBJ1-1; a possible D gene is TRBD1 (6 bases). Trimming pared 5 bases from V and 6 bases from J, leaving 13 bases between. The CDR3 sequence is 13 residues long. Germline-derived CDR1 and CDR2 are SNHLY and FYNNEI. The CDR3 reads CASSRGAGPEAFF. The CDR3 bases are TGTGCCAGCAGTCGGGGGGCTGGCCCTGAAGCTTTCTTT.

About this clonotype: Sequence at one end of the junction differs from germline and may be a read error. The DNA for the CDR3 is TGCAATGCTAGCGAACCGACACCGCAAGAGACCCAGTACTTC. It translates to CNASEPTPQETQYF. The chain employs TRBV20-1 and TRBJ2-5; possible D gene TRBD2, 6 bases. The germline V gene encodes CDR1 DFQATT and CDR2 SNEGSKA (reference sequence). This CDR3 has 14 amino acids.

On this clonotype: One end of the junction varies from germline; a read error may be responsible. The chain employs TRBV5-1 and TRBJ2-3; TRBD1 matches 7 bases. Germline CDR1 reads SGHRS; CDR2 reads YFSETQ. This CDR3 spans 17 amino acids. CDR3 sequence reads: CASSFYTQGFGTDAQYF. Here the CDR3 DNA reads TGCGCCAGCAGCTTCTATACACAGGGGTTCGGCACAGATGCGCAGTATTTT.

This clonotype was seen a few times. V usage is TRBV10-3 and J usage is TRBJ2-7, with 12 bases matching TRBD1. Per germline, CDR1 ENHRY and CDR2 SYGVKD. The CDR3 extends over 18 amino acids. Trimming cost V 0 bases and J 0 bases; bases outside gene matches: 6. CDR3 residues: CAISESGTGGLSSYEQYF. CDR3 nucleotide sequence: TGTGCCATCAGTGAGTCGGGGACAGGGGGCTTAAGCTCCTACGAGCAGTACTTC.

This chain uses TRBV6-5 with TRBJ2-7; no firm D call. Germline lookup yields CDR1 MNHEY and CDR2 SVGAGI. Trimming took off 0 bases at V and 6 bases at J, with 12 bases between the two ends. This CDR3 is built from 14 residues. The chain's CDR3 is CASSYSGVQREQYF. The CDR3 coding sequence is TGTGCCAGCAGTTACTCCGGTGTACAGCGCGAGCAGTACTTC.

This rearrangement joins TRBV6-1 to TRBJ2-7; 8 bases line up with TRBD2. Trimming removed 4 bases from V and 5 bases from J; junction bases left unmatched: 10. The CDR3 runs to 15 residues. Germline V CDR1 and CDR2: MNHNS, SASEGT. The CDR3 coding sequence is TGTGCCAGCAGTGTGGGTTTGGGGACTAGGAACGAGCAGTACTTC. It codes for CASSVGLGTRNEQYF.

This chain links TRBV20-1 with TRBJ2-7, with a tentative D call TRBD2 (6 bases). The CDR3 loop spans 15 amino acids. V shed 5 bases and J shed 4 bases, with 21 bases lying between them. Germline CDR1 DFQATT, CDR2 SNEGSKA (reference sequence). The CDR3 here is CSAGRTEGVPYEQYF. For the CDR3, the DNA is TGCAGTGCTGGGCGAACGGAGGGAGTTCCTTACGAGCAGTACTTC.

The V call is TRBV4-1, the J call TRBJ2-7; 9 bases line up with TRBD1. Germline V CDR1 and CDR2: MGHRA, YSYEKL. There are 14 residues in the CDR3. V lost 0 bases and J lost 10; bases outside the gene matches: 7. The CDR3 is CASSQEGTGRAQYF. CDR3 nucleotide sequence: TGCGCCAGCAGCCAAGAGGGGACAGGGAGGGCCCAGTACTTC.

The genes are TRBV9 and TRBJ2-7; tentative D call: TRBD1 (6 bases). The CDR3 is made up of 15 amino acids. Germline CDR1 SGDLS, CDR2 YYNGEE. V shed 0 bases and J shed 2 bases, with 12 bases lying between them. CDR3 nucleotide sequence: TGTGCCAGCAGCGTAGCAGGGGCCACCCCCTACGAGCAGTACTTC. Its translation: CASSVAGATPYEQYF.

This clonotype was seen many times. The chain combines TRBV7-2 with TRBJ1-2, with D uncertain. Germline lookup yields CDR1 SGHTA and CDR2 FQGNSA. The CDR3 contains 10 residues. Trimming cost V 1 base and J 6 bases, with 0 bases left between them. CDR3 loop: CASSLDGYTF. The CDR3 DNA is TGTGCCAGCAGCTTAGATGGCTACACCTTC.

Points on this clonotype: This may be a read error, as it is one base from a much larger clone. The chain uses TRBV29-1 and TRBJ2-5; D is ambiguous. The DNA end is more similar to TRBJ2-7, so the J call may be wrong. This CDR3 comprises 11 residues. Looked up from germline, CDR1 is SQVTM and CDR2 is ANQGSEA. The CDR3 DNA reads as TGCAGTGTGCTTTGGGGCTACGAGCAGTACTTC. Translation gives CSVLWGYEQYF.

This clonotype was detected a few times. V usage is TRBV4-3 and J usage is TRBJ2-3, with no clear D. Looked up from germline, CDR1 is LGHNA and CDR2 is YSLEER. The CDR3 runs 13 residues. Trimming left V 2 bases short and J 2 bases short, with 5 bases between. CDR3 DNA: TGCGCCAGCAGCCAATCGCCCACAGATACGCAGTATTTT. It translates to CASSQSPTDTQYF.

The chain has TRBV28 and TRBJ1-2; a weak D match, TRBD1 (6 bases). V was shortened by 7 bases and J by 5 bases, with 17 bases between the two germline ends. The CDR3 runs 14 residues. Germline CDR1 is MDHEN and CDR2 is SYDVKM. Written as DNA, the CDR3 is TGTGCCAGCACCCCCAACAGGGTGCCGTATGGCTACACCTTC. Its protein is CASTPNRVPYGYTF.

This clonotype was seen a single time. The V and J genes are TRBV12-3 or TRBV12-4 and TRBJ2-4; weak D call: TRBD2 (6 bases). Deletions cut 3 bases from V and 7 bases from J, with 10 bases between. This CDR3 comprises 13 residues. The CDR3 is CASSLEGRNIQYF. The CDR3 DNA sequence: TGTGCCAGCAGTTTGGAGGGGAGGAACATTCAGTACTTC.